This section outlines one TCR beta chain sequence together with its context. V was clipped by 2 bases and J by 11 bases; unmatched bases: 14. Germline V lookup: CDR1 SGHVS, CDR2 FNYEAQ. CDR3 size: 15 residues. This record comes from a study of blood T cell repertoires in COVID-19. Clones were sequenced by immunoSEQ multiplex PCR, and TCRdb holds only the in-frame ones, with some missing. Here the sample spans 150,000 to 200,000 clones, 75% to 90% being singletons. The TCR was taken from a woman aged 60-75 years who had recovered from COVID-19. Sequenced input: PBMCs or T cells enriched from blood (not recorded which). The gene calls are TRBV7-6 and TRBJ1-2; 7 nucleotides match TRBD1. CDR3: CASSLMDRNMEGYTF. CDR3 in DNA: TGTGCCAGCAGCTTAATGGACAGGAACATGGAGGGGTACACCTTC.